This T cell receptor beta chain emerged from a study of T cell responses to AZD1222 COVID-19 vaccine listed by TCRdb under 2021. In terms of the full investigation: AZD1222 recipients given second doses at about 4 weeks or at about 12 weeks were pooled, since spike-specific TCR depth and breadth were not found to differ between the two schedules. Enrollment into the trials was organized by age into subgroups of 18-55, 56-69 and 70-plus years, and those subgroups contained roughly 150, 30 and 60 TCR-sequenced participants, respectively. A total of more than 230 trial participants underwent TCR sequencing, of whom about 210 received two doses of AZD1222 and around 26 received two doses of the MenACWY control vaccine.

Read against the paper, the sample's time point label means: baseline before first vaccination. Vaccinee samples came from UK trials COV001 and COV002, including a single-blind randomized controlled phase 2/3 trial of AZD1222 (ChAdOx1 nCoV-19) in healthy adults. For TCRbeta chain sequencing, PBMC samples were collected from trial participants at day 0 and at day 28 after the second dose. The CDR3 regions of human TCRbeta chains were subjected to immunosequencing. Regarding the original processing steps: Repertoire TCRs were matched against a reference library of SARS-CoV-2-specific TCRs generated with the MIRA antigen-specificity platform. Breadth was defined as the fraction of unique TCRs that were SARS-CoV-2-associated. Depth was defined as the fraction of total T cells that were SARS-CoV-2-associated. Using the MIRA data, each spike-specific TCR was assigned both to the spike region to which the TCR was reactive and to a CD4 or CD8 class. Log10-transformed breadth and depth values were compared by one-way ANOVA with Sidak's multiple comparisons tests. As stored in TCRdb, this immuneACCESS dataset retains in-frame rearrangements with V and J assigned. A fraction of the clones does not appear; measured against another copy, unresolved V genes explain less than half of the discrepancy, and the remainder lacks a known reason. The D gene and trimming were derived from the DNA, and the V and J assignments and clone size from that table. The sample table contains about 130,000 clones; only one count was recorded for approximately 91% of them. The biggest ten clones account for 6.3% of the sample.

A remark on this clone: Its target antigen remains unknown. No qualities accompany the bases; no much larger clone lies one base away.

CDR1 and CDR2 are drawn from the germline V gene: KGHDR, SFDVKD. Measured from the cysteine to the phenylalanine, the CDR3 is 15 residues long. Only CDR3 DNA is held: 45 bases, read in frame from base 1. V is clipped by 3 bases and J by 2 bases, and the sequence between their germline boundaries is 11 bases long. On the study overall, not on this receptor specifically: Because no day 14 peak-response samples were available, the repertoires could be characterized only after the peak T cell response. Conclusions about previously exposed vaccinees are limited, since just a handful of AZD1222 recipients were seropositive for SARS-CoV-2 at baseline. After two AZD1222 doses, spike-specific TCR breadth and depth were significantly higher than at day 0 and than in MenACWY recipients. The whole spike protein was spanned by vaccine-associated CD4 TCRs, and dominant responses were seen in regions 160-218 and 743-854. Reportedly, close to half of the unique spike-specific TCRs recognized epitopes lying outside the regions that are mutated in the B.1.351 and B.1.1.7 variants. Participants were mostly white British, with more females than males. The authors suggested clonal diversity may have been underestimated. In the small 56-69-year group, the increase in depth fell short of significance, most likely because of low power.

This specimen was peripheral blood, taken on day 0 of AZD1222 vaccination. The TCR sequence derives from an adult in good health. The rearrangement combines TRBV24-1 with TRBJ2-3; the D gene is perhaps TRBD1 or TRBD2, each of them matching over 5 bases. The CDR3 here reads CATSDPRDPTDTQYF. Read as DNA, the sequence is TGTGCCACCAGTGATCCACGGGACCCCACAGATACGCAGTATTTT.